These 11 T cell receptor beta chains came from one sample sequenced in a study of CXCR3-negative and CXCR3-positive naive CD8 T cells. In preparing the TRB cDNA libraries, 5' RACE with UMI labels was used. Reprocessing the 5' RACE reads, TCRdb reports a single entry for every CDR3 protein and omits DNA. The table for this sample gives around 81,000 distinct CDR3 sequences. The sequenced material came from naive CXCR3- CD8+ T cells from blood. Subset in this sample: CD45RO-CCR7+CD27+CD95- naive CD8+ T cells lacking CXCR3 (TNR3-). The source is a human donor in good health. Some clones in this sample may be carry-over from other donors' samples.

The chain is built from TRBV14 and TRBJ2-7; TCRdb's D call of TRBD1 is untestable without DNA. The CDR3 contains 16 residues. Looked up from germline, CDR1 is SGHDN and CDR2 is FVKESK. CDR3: CASSQTGHITSYEQYF.

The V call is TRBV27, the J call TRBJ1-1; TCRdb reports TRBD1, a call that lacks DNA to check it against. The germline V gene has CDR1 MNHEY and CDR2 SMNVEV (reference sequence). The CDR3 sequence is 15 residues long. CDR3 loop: CASSRYRGTNTEAFF.

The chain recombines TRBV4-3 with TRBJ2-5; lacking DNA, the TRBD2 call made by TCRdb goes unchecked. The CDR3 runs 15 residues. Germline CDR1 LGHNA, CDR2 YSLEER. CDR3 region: CASSQVGTSEETQYF.

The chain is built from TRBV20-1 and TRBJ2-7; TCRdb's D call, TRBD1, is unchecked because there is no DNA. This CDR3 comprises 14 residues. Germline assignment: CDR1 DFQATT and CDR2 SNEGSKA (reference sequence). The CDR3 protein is CSAREGASSYEQYF.

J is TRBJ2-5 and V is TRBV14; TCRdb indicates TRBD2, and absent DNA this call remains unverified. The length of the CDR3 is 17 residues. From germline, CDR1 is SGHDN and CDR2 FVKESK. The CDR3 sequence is CASSPLLPLAHEETQYF. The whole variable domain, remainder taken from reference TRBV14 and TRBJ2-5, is EAGVTQFPSHSVIEKGQTVTLRCDPISGHDNLYWYRRVMGKEIKFLLHFVKESKQDESGMPNNRFLAERTGGTYSTLKVQPAELEDSGVYFCASSPLLPLAHEETQYFGPGTRLLVL.

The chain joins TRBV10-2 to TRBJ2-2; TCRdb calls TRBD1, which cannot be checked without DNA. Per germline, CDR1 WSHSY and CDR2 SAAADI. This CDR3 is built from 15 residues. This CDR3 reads CASIPPGQGTGELFF.

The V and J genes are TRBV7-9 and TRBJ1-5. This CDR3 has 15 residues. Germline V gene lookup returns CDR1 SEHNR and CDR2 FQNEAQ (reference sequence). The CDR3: CASSGGNYSNQPQHF.

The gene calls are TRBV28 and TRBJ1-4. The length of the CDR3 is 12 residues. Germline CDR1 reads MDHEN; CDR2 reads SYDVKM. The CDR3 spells CASSLGSEKLFF. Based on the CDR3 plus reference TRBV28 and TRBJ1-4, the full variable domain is DVKVTQSSRYLVKRTGEKVFLECVQDMDHENMFWYRQDPGLGLRLIYFSYDVKMKEKGDIPEGYSVSREKKERFSLILESASTNQTSMYLCASSLGSEKLFFGSGTQLSVL.

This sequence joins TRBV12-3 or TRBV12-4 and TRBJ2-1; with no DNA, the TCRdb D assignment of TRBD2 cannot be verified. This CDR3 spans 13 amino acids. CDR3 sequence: CASSSPPSGTQFF.

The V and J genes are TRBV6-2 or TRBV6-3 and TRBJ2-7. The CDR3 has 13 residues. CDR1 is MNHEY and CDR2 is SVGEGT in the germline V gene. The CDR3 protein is CASSLGDSYEQYF.

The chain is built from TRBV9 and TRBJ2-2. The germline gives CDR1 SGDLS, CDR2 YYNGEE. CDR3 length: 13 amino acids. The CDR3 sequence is CASSVGQTGELFF.